The T cell receptor (beta chain) under discussion was sequenced for a study of blood T cell repertoires in COVID-19. Across the study: Sources were T cells, B-cell-depleted T cells, or PBMCs; the material itself was cDNA or gDNA.

In the original analysis: Scientists estimated how many nucleated cells there were by amplifying reference gene primers. Clones were sequenced by immunoSEQ multiplex PCR, and TCRdb holds only the in-frame ones, with some missing. D and trimming come from the DNA, and the V and J calls and clone size come from that table. The profile shows roughly 64,000 clones, around 80% of them singletons. This CDR3 is 13 amino acids long. CDR1 is LGHDT and CDR2 is YNNKEL in the germline V gene (reference sequence). V was cut by 0 bases and J by 8 bases, with 10 bases left in between. The rearrangement joins TRBV3-1 (or the pseudogene TRBV3-2) to TRBJ1-2; possible D gene TRBD1, 6 bases. The origin of this receptor is a human donor in a cohort sampled during active COVID-19. Input material: peripheral blood. The CDR3 reads CASSQDVRGGYTF. The CDR3 region has the DNA TGTGCCAGCAGCCAAGATGTGAGGGGGGGCTACACCTTC.